These 26 T cell receptor beta chains originate from one sample sequenced in a study of T cell clonality in common variable immunodeficiency. Clones were read by immunoSEQ multiplex PCR, and TCRdb kept only the in-frame ones, dropping some. The record shows about 52,000 clones for this sample, with no singletons present. Sequencing was performed on peripheral blood mononuclear cells. These receptors all come from a person aged 18 to 75 in good health.

The table lists this clone with many counts. Read sequence stops 3 residues before the CDR3 end, and the germline J gene provides the missing end. The chain uses TRBV7-2 and TRBJ2-5, with D hard to call. This CDR3 has 13 residues. Germline V gene sequence: CDR1 SGHTA, CDR2 FQGNSA. V was trimmed by 5 bases and J by 5 bases, leaving 12 bases between them. The CDR3 bases that were read are TGTGCCAGCAGCCCTCGGGTGGTCGAGACC. Its protein product is CASSPRVVET. The complete CDR3 sequence is CASSPRVVETQYF. The full variable domain, with the rest looked up from reference TRBV7-2 and TRBJ2-5, is GAGVSQSPSNKVTEKGKDVELRCDPISGHTALYWYRQSLGQGLEFLIYFQGNSAPDKSGLPSDRFSAERTGGSVSTLTIQRTQQEDSAVYLCASSPRVVETQYFGPGTRLLVL.

This clone was seen more than once but under ten times. Read coverage stops 3 residues before the CDR3 terminus; the germline J gene supplies the remainder. The chain joins TRBV6-2 or TRBV6-3 to TRBJ1-1, with a tentative D call TRBD1 (6 bases). This CDR3 contains 14 residues. Germline V gene sequence: CDR1 MNHEY, CDR2 SVGEGT. The CDR3 here is CASSLLGALDGAFF. Partial CDR3 DNA: TGTGCCAGCAGCCTCCTGGGGGCATTGGATGGC.

At least ten counts were recorded for this clone. The sequenced fragment ends 3 residues before the CDR3 boundary, so the rest is inferred from the germline J gene. The chain carries TRBV25-1 and TRBJ2-3; D might be TRBD2 (5 bases). In germline, CDR1 is MGHDK, CDR2 SYGVNS. The CDR3 totals 22 residues. The V end was cut by 1 base, the J end by 2 bases, with 31 bases between. This chain's CDR3 is CASSELVSVRSTEGFFTDTQYF. The CDR3 bases that were read are TGTGCCAGCAGTGAATTGGTATCGGTACGATCCACAGAGGGCTTCTTCACAGATACG.

A note on this clone: With the read ending 3 residues before the CDR3 end, the germline J gene is used to fill in that end. The rearrangement uses TRBV25-1 and TRBJ1-2; no firm D call. The CDR3 is made up of 13 amino acids. With 3 bases removed from V and 1 base from J, the gap between germline ends came to 6 bases. CDR1 MGHDK and CDR2 SYGVNS come from the germline V gene. CDR3 loop: CASSDAVNYGYTF. The part of the CDR3 DNA that was read is TGTGCCAGCAGTGATGCGGTTAACTATGGC.

This clone was counted at least ten times. The observed sequence ends 3 residues before the CDR3 terminus, with the missing tail filled in from the germline J gene. V usage is TRBV20-1 and J usage is TRBJ1-1, with 9 bases aligning to TRBD1. J lost 1 base, V lost 3 bases, and 0 bases had no gene match. Germline CDR1 reads DFQATT; CDR2 reads SNEGSKA (reference sequence). The length of the CDR3 is 13 residues. The CDR3 bases that were read are TGCAGTGCTAGGGACAGGGGGAACACTGAA. Translating gives CSARDRGNTE. The full CDR3 reads CSARDRGNTEAFF.

This clone appeared many times. The observed sequence ends 3 residues before the CDR3 terminus, with the missing tail filled in from the germline J gene. This chain uses TRBV30 with TRBJ2-1; no reliable D call. V was shortened by 3 bases and J by 0 bases, with 6 bases between the two germline ends. The CDR3 is 13 amino acids. CDR1 is GTSNPN and CDR2 is SVGIG in the germline V gene (reference sequence). The CDR3 protein is CAWSRSSYNEQFF. The CDR3 DNA, read in part, is TGTGCCTGGAGCAGGAGCTCCTACAATGAG.

Many counts were recorded for this clone. The read ends 3 residues shy of where the CDR3 ends; the end is completed using the germline J gene. V is TRBV5-1 and J is TRBJ2-3; a weak D match, TRBD2 (5 bases). There are 14 residues in the CDR3. Trimming shortened V by 4 bases and J by 1 base, and 10 bases separated the two germline ends. Germline assignment: CDR1 SGHRS and CDR2 YFSETQ. The CDR3 bases that were read are TGCGCCAGCAGCGGACTCAAGGGCACAGATACG. Translating it yields CASSGLKGTDT. The whole CDR3 sequence reads CASSGLKGTDTQYF.

This clone was counted ten times or more. The sequence runs out 3 residues before the end of the CDR3; the remainder is reconstructed from the germline J gene. The J gene is TRBJ1-1, the V gene TRBV4-2, with D uncertain. This CDR3 has 15 residues. In germline, CDR1 is LGHNA, CDR2 YNFKEQ. The V end was cut by 4 bases, the J end by 0 bases, with 12 bases between. The DNA read from the CDR3 is TGTGCCAGCAGCCCTTGGTTCGGGGTGAACACTGAA. This codes for CASSPWFGVNTE. The entire CDR3 sequence reads CASSPWFGVNTEAFF.

Ten or more counts support this clone. The read halts 3 residues ahead of the CDR3 end, with the missing end drawn from the germline J gene. The rearrangement joins TRBV3-1 (or the pseudogene TRBV3-2) to TRBJ1-2, with TRBD1 identical over 7 bases. Germline CDR1 and CDR2: LGHDT and YNNKEL (reference sequence). This CDR3 has 13 amino acids. Unmatched junction bases numbered 5, after V lost 4 bases and J lost 6 bases. This chain's CDR3 is CASSRGTGDGYTF. Partial CDR3 DNA: TGTGCCAGCAGCCGCGGAACAGGGGATGGC.

In its sample, this clone was seen many times. With the read ending 3 residues before the CDR3 end, the germline J gene is used to fill in that end. The chain recombines TRBV18 with TRBJ2-3, with 10 bases aligning to TRBD1. The CDR3 has 16 residues. From germline, CDR1 is KGHSH and CDR2 LQKENI. The V segment lost 3 bases and the J segment 4 bases; nucleotides outside the gene matches: 7. The CDR3 is CASSPGQGDVADTQYF. The CDR3 DNA, read in part, is TGTGCCAGCTCACCCGGACAGGGGGATGTGGCAGATACG.

This clone was observed at least ten times. Read data end 3 residues before the CDR3 end; the end is taken from the germline J gene. This chain links TRBV20-1 with TRBJ1-1, with 7 bases matching TRBD1. The J segment lost 5 bases and the V segment lost 4 bases, leaving 7 bases of the junction unmatched. The V gene's germline CDR1 is DFQATT and CDR2 SNEGSKA (reference sequence). CDR3 length: 13 amino acids. CDR3 DNA (partial): TGCAGTGCTACGCAGGGGGTCGGTACTGAA. Translated, it gives CSATQGVGTE. The entire CDR3 reads CSATQGVGTEAFF.

This clone was seen ten or more times. The sequenced CDR3 bases are TGTGCCAGCAGTTTAACAGGGGGATACGAG. Translation gives CASSLTGGYE. The whole CDR3 sequence reads CASSLTGGYEQYF. The V and J genes are TRBV28 and TRBJ2-7, with 8 bases lining up with TRBD1. The read finishes 3 residues shy of the CDR3 end, and the germline J gene is used to complete it. Germline trimming cut 2 bases from V and 4 bases from J; bases unmatched to any gene: 1. Germline loops: CDR1 MDHEN, CDR2 SYDVKM. The CDR3 runs 13 residues.

This clone has ten or more counts. Coverage ceases 3 residues before the CDR3 finishes, and the germline J gene fills in the end. The chain couples TRBV20-1 to TRBJ2-5; D is possibly TRBD1 or TRBD2 (5 bases each). V lost 3 bases, J lost 5 bases, and 16 bases lay in between. CDR3 length: 14 residues. CDR1 is DFQATT, CDR2 SNEGSKA, per germline (reference sequence). The CDR3 DNA, read in part, is TGCAGTGCTAGCTTGGGTCTAGAGGGGGAGACC. Translation gives CSASLGLEGET. The CDR3 as a whole reads CSASLGLEGETQYF.

This clone has a count of ten or more. The read comes to an end 3 residues before the CDR3 does, leaving the germline J gene to fill in the end. The rearrangement joins TRBV3-1 (or the pseudogene TRBV3-2) to TRBJ2-3; 10 bases map to TRBD2. There are 18 residues in the CDR3. With V trimmed by 0 bases and J by 4 bases, 10 bases remained unmatched. Germline assignment: CDR1 LGHDT and CDR2 YNNKEL (reference sequence). CDR3 bases read: TGTGCCAGCAGCCAAGATCCTAGCGGGGGTGCGGTTTCAGATACG. Translating gives CASSQDPSGGAVSDT. The full CDR3 protein reads CASSQDPSGGAVSDTQYF.

In this sample, this clone turned up many times. The CDR3 end is not reached by the read, which stops 3 residues before it; the germline J gene fills it in. This chain uses TRBV18 with TRBJ2-3; no firm D call. With 5 bases removed from V and 0 bases from J, the gap between germline ends came to 9 bases. This CDR3 is 14 amino acids long. The germline gives CDR1 KGHSH, CDR2 LQKENI. CDR3 residues: CASSTRTSTDTQYF. Incomplete CDR3 DNA: TGTGCCAGCTCAACCCGAACTAGCACAGATACG.

This clone was seen repeatedly, ten times or more. The read ends 3 residues early relative to the CDR3; the germline J gene fills the gap. The chain joins TRBV5-1 to TRBJ2-2, with D perhaps TRBD1 (6 bases). The germline CDR1 and CDR2 sequences are SGHRS and YFSETQ. This CDR3 comprises 14 residues. Trimming removed 7 bases at V and 6 bases at J, with 16 bases between. The CDR3: CASLLGGSAGELFF. CDR3 DNA (partial): TGCGCCAGCCTGTTAGGGGGATCGGCCGGGGAG.

This clone was found many times. The read comes to an end 3 residues before the CDR3 does, leaving the germline J gene to fill in the end. The chain joins TRBV18 to TRBJ2-5, with 11 bases matching TRBD2. The CDR3 spans 16 residues. The germline gives CDR1 KGHSH, CDR2 LQKENI. Trimming took 5 bases from V and 2 from J; bases not matched to a gene: 7. The CDR3 DNA, read in part, is TGTGCCAGCTCAGCCCTACTAGCGGGGGAGCAAGAGACC. Translation gives CASSALLAGEQET. The CDR3, in full, reads CASSALLAGEQETQYF.

This clone was counted at least ten times. The read ends 3 residues early relative to the CDR3; the germline J gene fills the gap. This chain links TRBV30 with TRBJ1-4; 9 bases match TRBD1. With V trimmed by 1 base and J by 0 bases, 6 bases remained unmatched. This CDR3 spans 17 amino acids. Germline loops: CDR1 GTSNPN, CDR2 SVGIG (reference sequence). The part of the CDR3 DNA that was read is TGTGCCTGGAGTGCGGGACAGGGACATGCAACTAATGAAAAA. Residues: CAWSAGQGHATNEK. The full CDR3 protein is CAWSAGQGHATNEKLFF. Using reference TRBV30 and TRBJ1-4 for the parts outside the CDR3, the full variable domain is SQTIHQWPATLVQPVGSPLSLECTVEGTSNPNLYWYRQAAGRGLQLLFYSVGIGQISSEVPQNLSASRPQDRQFILSSKKLLLSDSGFYLCAWSAGQGHATNEKLFFGSGTQLSVL.

Ten or more counts support this clone. The read terminates 3 residues ahead of where the CDR3 ends, so the germline J gene completes it. The chain joins TRBV19 to TRBJ2-1, with 9 positions matching TRBD2. J lost 7 bases, V lost 1 base, and 8 bases had no gene match. Germline V gene sequence: CDR1 LNHDA, CDR2 SQIVND (reference sequence). CDR3 size: 16 residues. The CDR3 DNA, read in part, is TGTGCCAGTAGTATAGTCGGGCTAGCGGGGAGGAATGAG. Its protein is CASSIVGLAGRNE. The entire CDR3 protein is CASSIVGLAGRNEQFF.

In its sample, this clone was seen many times. The read gets to within 3 residues of the CDR3 end, and the germline J gene fills in the rest. The gene calls are TRBV7-2 and TRBJ1-5, with D tentatively TRBD1 (5 bases). The germline V and J ends were trimmed by 1 base and 9 bases, with 7 bases remaining between them. The CDR3 contains 12 residues. The germline CDR1 and CDR2 sequences are SGHTA and FQGNSA. The CDR3 sequence: CASSLEGSPQHF. CDR3 DNA (partial): TGTGCCAGCAGCTTAGAGGGGTCGCCC. Drawing the rest from reference TRBV7-2 and TRBJ1-5, the complete variable domain is GAGVSQSPSNKVTEKGKDVELRCDPISGHTALYWYRQSLGQGLEFLIYFQGNSAPDKSGLPSDRFSAERTGGSVSTLTIQRTQQEDSAVYLCASSLEGSPQHFGDGTRLSIL.

This clone has only a few counts. The observed sequence ends 3 residues before the CDR3 terminus, with the missing tail filled in from the germline J gene. V is TRBV2 and J is TRBJ1-4; D not resolved. The CDR3 spans 14 residues. With 5 bases removed from V and 4 bases from J, the gap between germline ends came to 11 bases. Per germline, CDR1 SNHLY and CDR2 FYNNEI. CDR3 loop: CASSPQANNEKLFF. CDR3 DNA, as far as it was read: TGTGCCAGCAGTCCGCAGGCTAATAATGAAAAA.

This clone was counted ten times or more. The missing CDR3 end, 3 residues past where the read stops, is filled in from the germline J gene. The chain combines TRBV7-2 with TRBJ1-4; maybe TRBD1 (5 bases). Per the germline V gene, CDR1 is SGHTA and CDR2 is FQGNSA. Trimming took off 8 bases at V and 8 bases at J, with 21 bases between the two ends. This CDR3 is 15 amino acids long. Partial CDR3 DNA: TGTGCCAGCTCTGCTGGGGCCCCGGGATGGGAAAAA. This translates into CASSAGAPGWEK. The complete CDR3 sequence is CASSAGAPGWEKLFF.

On this clone itself: From the germline J gene comes the end of the CDR3, since the read stops 3 residues before it. The J gene is TRBJ2-5, the V gene TRBV19, with D maybe TRBD1 (7 bases). This CDR3 is built from 21 residues. Germline loops: CDR1 LNHDA, CDR2 SQIVND (reference sequence). The part of the CDR3 DNA that was read is TGTGCCAGTAGTCCAGAGGGAATTGACAGGGTAAACGGGGGCCGGGCAGATACC. This codes for CASSPEGIDRVNGGRADT. The whole CDR3 sequence reads CASSPEGIDRVNGGRADTQYF.

There are many counts of this clone. CDR3 bases read: TGTGCCAGCAGCCATAAACAGGGTCATGGAGAGACC. Translated, it gives CASSHKQGHGET. The whole CDR3 sequence is CASSHKQGHGETQYF. The chain combines TRBV7-9 with TRBJ2-5, with D tentatively TRBD1 (6 bases). The observed sequence ends 3 residues before the CDR3 terminus, with the missing tail filled in from the germline J gene. Trimming left V 5 bases short and J 4 bases short, with 17 bases between. The CDR3 loop spans 15 amino acids. The germline V gene encodes CDR1 SEHNR and CDR2 FQNEAQ (reference sequence). Looking up the rest from reference TRBV7-9 and TRBJ2-5 gives the full variable domain: DTGVSQNPRHKITKRGQNVTFRCDPISEHNRLYWYRQTLGQGPEFLTYFQNEAQLEKSRLLSDRFSAERPKGSFSTLEIQRTEQGDSAMYLCASSHKQGHGETQYFGPGTRLLVL.

This clone was picked up many times. The read gets to within 3 residues of the CDR3 end, and the germline J gene fills in the rest. J is TRBJ2-1 and V is TRBV3-1 (or the pseudogene TRBV3-2); TRBD2 aligns across 9 bases. Trimming removed 3 bases from V and 8 bases from J; junction bases left unmatched: 8. Germline-derived CDR1 and CDR2 are LGHDT and YNNKEL (reference sequence). The CDR3 totals 15 residues. The CDR3 DNA, read in part, is TGTGCCAGCAGCCATTTCAGCGGGAGGAGGGATGAG. As protein: CASSHFSGRRDE. Given in full, the CDR3 is CASSHFSGRRDEQFF.

In this sample, this clone turned up many times. The read is 3 residues too short to cover the CDR3 end, so that end is filled in from the germline J gene. The rearrangement links TRBV18 to TRBJ2-7, with 7 bases lining up with TRBD2. Germline V gives CDR1 KGHSH, CDR2 LQKENI. The CDR3 covers 17 residues. Trimming removed 0 bases from V and 6 bases from J; junction bases left unmatched: 14. CDR3 loop: CASSPPGKGRVGGEQYF. The part of the CDR3 DNA that was read is TGTGCCAGCTCACCACCGGGCAAGGGGAGGGTAGGAGGCGAG.